This T cell receptor beta chain is from a study of PD-1 blockade in mismatch repair-deficient tumors. For the study at large: Patients had approximately 13 mismatch repair-deficient cancer types, all previously treated and progressing.

Every patient had mismatch repair deficiency by PCR or immunohistochemistry. Three pembrolizumab responders had their TCRs sequenced. Profiled with immunoSEQ multiplex PCR; TCRdb holds only in-frame clones, not every one. The sample comprises roughly 34,000 clones, approximately 84% of which are singletons, and 3% to 4% rests with the top ten. This clonotype was obtained from an adult with mismatch repair-deficient cancer. The sequencing here drew on PBMCs, taken roughly 6 weeks after starting pembrolizumab.

The CDR3 DNA follows: TGTGCCAGCAGATCCCCGGGGGGTCTTAGCTATGGCTACACCTTC. Its protein product is CASRSPGGLSYGYTF. The chain is built from TRBV27 and TRBJ1-2; D may be TRBD1 (5 bases). This CDR3 has 15 residues. Trimming removed 6 bases from V and 4 bases from J, with 18 bases in between. Germline V gene lookup returns CDR1 MNHEY and CDR2 SMNVEV (reference sequence).